Described below is a single TCR beta chain sequence and its context. Per the germline V gene, CDR1 is SQVTM and CDR2 is ANQGSEA. The CDR3 covers 17 residues. V gave up 7 bases and J gave up 5 bases, with 27 bases separating them. The source of the sample is a study of cytomegalovirus exposure and HLA in healthy donors. Both 60 Vbeta primers and 13 Jbeta primers went into the PCR. TCRdb's copy holds only in-frame clones and misses some; the assay was immunoSEQ multiplex PCR. This sample has around 150,000 clones, with around 68% found just once. The chain links TRBV29-1 to TRBJ2-1, with D maybe TRBD1 (8 bases). This TCR came from a woman aged 40 to 50 in good health and CMV-seropositive. The sequenced sample consisted of PBMCs. This CDR3 reads CSANYWTGRAAHNEQFF. The CDR3 DNA is TGCAGCGCAAACTACTGGACAGGGAGGGCTGCCCACAATGAGCAGTTCTTC.